These 3 T cell receptor beta chains share one sample of origin, sequenced in a study of vaccination effects on CD4 cells after COVID-19. Their specific antigens are unknown. Sequencing was preceded by expansion of antigen-specific CD4+ T cells with viral peptide pools in the ViraFEST assay. Culture lasted about ten days before CD4+ T cell isolation. Each vaccine recipient was nucleocapsid antibody negative and had no prior SARS-CoV-2 infection. Some clones are missing from TCRdb's copy, which holds only in-frame ones; the method was immunoSEQ multiplex PCR. The sample consists of about 43,000 clones, around 81% of them appearing once. The input for sequencing was CD4+ T cells from PBMCs cultured with SARS-CoV-2 spike peptides, taken before COVID-19 vaccination. These receptors originate from a human donor who received a COVID-19 vaccine.

J is TRBJ2-1 and V is TRBV7-9, with D tentatively TRBD1 (6 bases). CDR3 length: 12 residues. V was pared by 3 bases and J by 7 bases, with 7 bases between. CDR1 SEHNR and CDR2 FQNEAQ come from the germline V gene (reference sequence). This chain's CDR3 is CASSFQGNEQFF. In DNA, the CDR3 is TGTGCCAGCAGCTTTCAGGGGAATGAGCAGTTCTTC.

The chain recombines TRBV4-1 with TRBJ1-6; TRBD1 might be the D (6 bases). Germline V gene sequence: CDR1 MGHRA, CDR2 YSYEKL. Between the trimmed V and J ends, which lost 4 bases and 2 bases, there was a span of 15 bases. The CDR3 spans 17 residues. This CDR3 is CASSPRTDLPYNSPLHF. For the CDR3, the DNA is TGCGCCAGCAGCCCCAGGACAGACCTGCCCTATAATTCACCCCTCCACTTT.

The chain joins TRBV7-3 to TRBJ2-5, with D possibly TRBD2 on 5 matching bases. The CDR3 extends over 14 amino acids. Germline V gives CDR1 SGHTA, CDR2 FQGTGA. The V end was cut by 5 bases, the J end by 5 bases, with 15 bases between. In DNA form, the CDR3 reads TGTGCCAGCAGCCCAGGAACGGGCGGGGAGACCCAGTACTTC. It yields the protein CASSPGTGGETQYF.